This T cell receptor (beta chain) was profiled in a study of blood T cell repertoires in COVID-19. Study in general: The United States, Italy and Spain were the sources of the acute and convalescent COVID-19 samples. The analysed material was cDNA or gDNA that came from T cells, B-cell-depleted T cells, or PBMCs.

The data were produced by immunoSEQ multiplex PCR, yet TCRdb's version contains in-frame clones alone and is incomplete. The sample has a few hundred thousand clones, approximately 90% seen once. Everyone who took part was roughly 18 to 90 years old, and they came from 20 to 25 US areas. Those designated as exposed participants met a COVID-19 case within 2 weeks before study entry. The length of the CDR3 is 13 residues. The ends were cut back, 2 bases at V and 7 bases at J, with 9 bases in the middle. CDR1 LGHDT and CDR2 YNNKEL come from the germline V gene (reference sequence). Input material: PBMCs or T cells enriched from blood (not recorded which). This TCR came from a woman aged 40 to 55 who had been exposed to COVID-19. The chain has TRBV3-1 (or the pseudogene TRBV3-2) and TRBJ1-5, with D perhaps TRBD1 (5 bases). CDR3 DNA sequence: TGTGCCAGCAGCCAACCAGGGTGGCAGCCCCAGCATTTT. It specifies CASSQPGWQPQHF.